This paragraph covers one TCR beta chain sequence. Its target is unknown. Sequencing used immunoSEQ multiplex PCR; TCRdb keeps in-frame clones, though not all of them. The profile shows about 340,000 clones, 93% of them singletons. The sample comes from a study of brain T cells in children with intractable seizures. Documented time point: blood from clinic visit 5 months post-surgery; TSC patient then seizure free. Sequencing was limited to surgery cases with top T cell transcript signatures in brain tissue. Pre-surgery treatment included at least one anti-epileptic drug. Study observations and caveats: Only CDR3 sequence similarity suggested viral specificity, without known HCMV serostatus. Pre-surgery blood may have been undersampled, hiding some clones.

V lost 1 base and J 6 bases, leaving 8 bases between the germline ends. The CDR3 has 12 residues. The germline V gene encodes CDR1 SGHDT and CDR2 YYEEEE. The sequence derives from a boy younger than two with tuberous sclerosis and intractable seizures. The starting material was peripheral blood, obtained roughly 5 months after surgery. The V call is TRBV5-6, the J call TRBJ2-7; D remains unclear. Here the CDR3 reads CASSLRASEQYF. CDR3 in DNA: TGTGCCAGCAGCTTGCGGGCGAGCGAGCAGTACTTC.